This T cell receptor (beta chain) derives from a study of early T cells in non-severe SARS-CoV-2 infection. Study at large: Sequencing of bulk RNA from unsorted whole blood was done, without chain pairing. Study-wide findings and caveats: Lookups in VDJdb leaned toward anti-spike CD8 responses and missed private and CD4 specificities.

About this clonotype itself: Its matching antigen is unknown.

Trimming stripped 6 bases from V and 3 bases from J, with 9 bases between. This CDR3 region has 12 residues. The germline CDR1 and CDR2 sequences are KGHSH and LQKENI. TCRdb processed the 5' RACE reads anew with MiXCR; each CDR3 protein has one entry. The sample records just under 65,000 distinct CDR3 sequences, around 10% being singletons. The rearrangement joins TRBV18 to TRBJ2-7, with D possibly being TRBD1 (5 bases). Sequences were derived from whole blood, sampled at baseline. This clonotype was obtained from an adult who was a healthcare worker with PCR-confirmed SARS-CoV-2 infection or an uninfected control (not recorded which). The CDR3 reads CASSAGYYEQYF. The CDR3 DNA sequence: TGTGCCAGCTCGGCAGGGTACTACGAGCAGTACTTC.